This TCR beta chain was documented in a study of CD8+CD57+ T cells in acquired aplastic anemia. Study context: Sorted cells (CD4+ and CD8+) yielded DNA amounts that averaged approximately 2.9 ug.

Worth noting for this clonotype: What it recognizes is unknown.

Notes on the study in general: About 27 shared CD8+ CDR3s appeared highly expressed within patients' immunodominant clones. Controls and patients did not differ significantly in CD8+ Simpson's diversity.

Profiles of TCR beta VDJ and CDR3 were generated from a genomic DNA template. TCRdb re-analysed the reads in MiXCR, keeping a single row per CDR3 protein. Here the sample spans about 210,000 distinct CDR3 sequences, 61% being singletons. Germline values: CDR1 SNHLY, CDR2 FYNNEI. The ends were cut back, 7 bases at V and 4 bases at J, with 8 bases in the middle. This CDR3 spans 11 amino acids. The V gene is TRBV2, the J gene TRBJ2-7; D call uncertain. This TCR came from a human donor in good health. The sample was sorted CD4+, CD8+, or CD8+CD57+ T cells (not recorded which) from PBMCs. CDR3 sequence reads: CASIMGYEQYF. The CDR3 coding sequence is TGTGCCAGCATCATGGGATACGAGCAGTACTTC.